A single sample gave rise to the 10 T cell receptor beta chains below, sequenced in a study of blood T cells in healthy people across ages. Alongside a J-beta primer mix, a sample-barcoded 5' primer served in a second PCR lasting 7 to 11 cycles. TCRdb passed the 5' RACE reads through MiXCR, listing each CDR3 protein once. The table lists about 1,600,000 distinct CDR3 sequences, approximately 38% of them singletons. Material: blood. These receptors were taken from a woman younger than 35 in good health.

The chain is built from TRBV7-2 and TRBJ1-4; TRBD1 aligns across 7 bases. The CDR3 extends over 15 amino acids. CDR1 is SGHTA, CDR2 FQGNSA, per germline. V trimming: 5 bases; J trimming: 2 bases; junction bases outside the gene matches: 5. The CDR3 sequence: CASSRQTGTNEKLFF. The CDR3 DNA reads TGTGCCAGCAGCCGACAGACAGGGACTAATGAAAAACTGTTTTTT.

The V gene is TRBV12-3 or TRBV12-4, the J gene TRBJ2-5, with D possibly being TRBD2 (5 bases). The CDR3 consists of 13 residues. V lost 6 bases and J 3 bases, leaving 11 bases between the germline ends. The CDR3 DNA sequence: TGTGCCAGCAGCCCTGACTACAAAGAGACCCAGTACTTC. This sequence encodes CASSPDYKETQYF.

The V gene is TRBV6-5, the J gene TRBJ2-4; TRBD1 aligns across 9 bases. Per the germline V gene, CDR1 is MNHEY and CDR2 is SVGAGI. Losses at the gene ends were 5 bases for V and 1 base for J; bases not matched to a gene: 12. The CDR3 is made up of 18 amino acids. The CDR3 DNA reads as TGTGCCAGCAGTGTCGACTCGAGTGGACAGGGGGCCAAAAACATTCAGTACTTC. Translating it yields CASSVDSSGQGAKNIQYF.

This clonotype came up once. This rearrangement joins TRBV18 to TRBJ1-1; 11 positions match TRBD1. V lost 5 bases, J lost 0 bases, and 8 bases stayed unmatched. The CDR3 length is 17 residues. Per the germline V gene, CDR1 is KGHSH and CDR2 is LQKENI. Here the CDR3 DNA reads TGTGCCAGCTCAGCGGGGACAGGGGGAGGCATGAACACTGAAGCTTTCTTT. It is translated as CASSAGTGGGMNTEAFF.

In regard to this clonotype: Just one base apart from a much larger clone, this may be a read error. V gene TRBV4-2 combines with J gene TRBJ2-5; TRBD2 agrees at 7 bases. The CDR3 sequence is 18 residues long. CDR1 is LGHNA, CDR2 YNFKEQ, per germline. In DNA form, the CDR3 reads TGTGCCAGCAGCCAAGAACACGCTAGCGGTCCGAGCTCCTACGAGCAGTGCTTC. Protein sequence: CASSQEHASGPSSYEQCF.

This clonotype was seen once. This chain connects TRBV5-1 to TRBJ2-2; D unresolved. Germline lookup yields CDR1 SGHRS and CDR2 YFSETQ. Trimming stripped 0 bases from V and 13 bases from J, with 16 bases between. The CDR3 runs to 14 residues. CDR3 residues: CASSLDGRPGALFF. The DNA for the CDR3 is TGCGCCAGCAGCTTGGATGGCAGGCCCGGTGCGCTGTTTTTT.

The genes are TRBV19 and TRBJ2-7; D ambiguous. This CDR3 region has 13 residues. The germline V and J ends were trimmed by 4 bases and 2 bases, with 9 bases remaining between them. Germline V gives CDR1 LNHDA, CDR2 SQIVND (reference sequence). CDR3 nucleotide sequence: TGTGCCAGTAGTACCCATCAGGCCTACGAGCAGTACTTC. This gives the protein CASSTHQAYEQYF.

This rearrangement joins TRBV4-1 to TRBJ1-2, with 9 bases lining up with TRBD1. Germline-derived CDR1 and CDR2 are MGHRA and YSYEKL. V shed 5 bases and J 4 bases; nucleotides not matched to a gene: 8. There are 15 residues in the CDR3. The CDR3 region is CASSSRDRVAYGYTF. CDR3 in DNA: TGCGCCAGCAGCTCCCGGGACAGGGTCGCCTATGGCTACACCTTC.

V and J are TRBV7-2 and TRBJ2-1; 8 positions match TRBD1. Matching the DNA end better, TRBJ2-7 makes the J call doubtful. Germline V CDR1 and CDR2: SGHTA, FQGNSA. The CDR3 loop spans 14 amino acids. The CDR3 coding sequence is TGTGCCAGCAGAAGGGGGGCAGGGGGCGGCGAGCAGTACTTC. Residues: CASRRGAGGGEQYF.

The CDR3, as DNA: TGTGCCAGCAGCAAAGCGAAAGAACAGGGGAAGACCGGGGAGCTGTTTTTT. Amino acid sequence: CASSKAKEQGKTGELFF. The chain couples TRBV21-1 to TRBJ2-2; the D call TRBD1 from the table was never checked on the DNA. TRBV21-1 is designated a pseudogene. This CDR3 spans 17 amino acids.